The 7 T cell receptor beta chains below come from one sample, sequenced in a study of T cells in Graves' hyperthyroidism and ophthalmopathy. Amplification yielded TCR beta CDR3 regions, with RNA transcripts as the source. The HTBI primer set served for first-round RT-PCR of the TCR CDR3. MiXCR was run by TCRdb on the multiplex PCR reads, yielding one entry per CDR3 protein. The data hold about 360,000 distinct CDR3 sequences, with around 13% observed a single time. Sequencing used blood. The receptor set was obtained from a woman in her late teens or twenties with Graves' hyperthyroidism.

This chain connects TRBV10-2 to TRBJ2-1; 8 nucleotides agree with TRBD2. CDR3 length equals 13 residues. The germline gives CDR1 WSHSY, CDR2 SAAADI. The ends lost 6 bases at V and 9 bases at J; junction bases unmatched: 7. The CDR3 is CASSLTSVGEQFF. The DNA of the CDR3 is TGCGCCAGCAGCCTGACTAGCGTCGGTGAGCAGTTCTTC.

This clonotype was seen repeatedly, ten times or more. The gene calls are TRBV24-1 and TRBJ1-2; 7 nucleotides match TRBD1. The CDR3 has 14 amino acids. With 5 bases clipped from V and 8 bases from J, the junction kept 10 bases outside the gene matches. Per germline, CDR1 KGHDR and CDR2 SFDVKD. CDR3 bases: TGTGCCACCAGTGGAGCAGGGGGGAGTTGGGGCTACACCTTC. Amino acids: CATSGAGGSWGYTF.

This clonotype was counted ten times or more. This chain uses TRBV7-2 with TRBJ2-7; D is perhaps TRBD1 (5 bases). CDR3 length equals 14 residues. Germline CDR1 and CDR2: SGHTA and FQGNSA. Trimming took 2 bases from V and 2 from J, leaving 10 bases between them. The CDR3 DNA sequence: TGTGCCAGCAGCTTAAGGACACCAGCCTACGAGCAGTACTTC. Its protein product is CASSLRTPAYEQYF.

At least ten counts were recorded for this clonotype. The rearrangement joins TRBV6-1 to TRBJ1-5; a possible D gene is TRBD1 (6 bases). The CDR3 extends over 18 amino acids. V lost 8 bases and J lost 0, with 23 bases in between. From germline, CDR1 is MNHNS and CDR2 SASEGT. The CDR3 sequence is CASGIRTVRASSNQPQHF. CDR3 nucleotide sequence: TGTGCCAGCGGTATTAGGACAGTTCGTGCTAGTAGCAATCAGCCCCAGCATTTT.

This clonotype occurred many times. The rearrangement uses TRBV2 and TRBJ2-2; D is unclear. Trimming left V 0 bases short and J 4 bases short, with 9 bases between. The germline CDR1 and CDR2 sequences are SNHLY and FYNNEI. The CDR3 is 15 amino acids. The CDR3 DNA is TGTGCCAGCAGTGAAGCGCTTGTCCTCACCGGGGAGCTGTTTTTT. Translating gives CASSEALVLTGELFF.

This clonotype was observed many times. CDR3 loop: CASSARRGRAYNEQFF. CDR3 bases: TGTGCCAGCAGCGCGCGTAGGGGGCGCGCCTACAATGAGCAGTTCTTC. The chain has TRBV7-2 and TRBJ2-1; TRBD1 matches at 7 bases. CDR1 SGHTA and CDR2 FQGNSA come from the germline V gene. The V segment lost 5 bases and the J segment 2 bases; nucleotides outside the gene matches: 9. The CDR3 length is 16 residues.

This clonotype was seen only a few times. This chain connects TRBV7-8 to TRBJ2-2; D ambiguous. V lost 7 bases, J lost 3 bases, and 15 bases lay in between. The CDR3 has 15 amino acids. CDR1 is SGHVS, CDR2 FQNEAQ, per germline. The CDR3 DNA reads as TGTGCCAGCACCTTTAGCACTCGCGACACCGGGGAGCTGTTTTTT. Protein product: CASTFSTRDTGELFF. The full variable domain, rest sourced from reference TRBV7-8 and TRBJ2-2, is GAGVSQSPRYKVAKRGQDVALRCDPISGHVSLFWYQQALGQGPEFLTYFQNEAQLDKSGLPSDRFFAERPEGSVSTLKIQRTQQEDSAVYLCASTFSTRDTGELFFGEGSRLTVL.